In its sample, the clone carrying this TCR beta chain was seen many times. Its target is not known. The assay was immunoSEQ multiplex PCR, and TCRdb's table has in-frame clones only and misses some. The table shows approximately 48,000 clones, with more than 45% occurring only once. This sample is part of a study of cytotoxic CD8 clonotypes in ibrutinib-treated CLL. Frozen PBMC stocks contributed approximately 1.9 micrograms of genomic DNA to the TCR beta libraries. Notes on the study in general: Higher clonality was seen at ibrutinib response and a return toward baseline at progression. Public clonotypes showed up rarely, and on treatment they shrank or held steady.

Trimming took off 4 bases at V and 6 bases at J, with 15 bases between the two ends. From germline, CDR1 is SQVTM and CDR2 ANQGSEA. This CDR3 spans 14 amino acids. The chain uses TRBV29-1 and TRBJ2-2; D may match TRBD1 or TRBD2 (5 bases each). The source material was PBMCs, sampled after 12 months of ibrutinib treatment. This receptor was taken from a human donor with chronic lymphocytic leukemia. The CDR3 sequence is CSVAWGRSAGELFF. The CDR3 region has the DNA TGCAGCGTTGCGTGGGGGAGATCGGCCGGGGAGCTGTTTTTT.